This passage covers 27 T cell receptor beta chains from one sample sequenced in a study of blood T cell repertoires in COVID-19. Sequencing used immunoSEQ multiplex PCR; TCRdb keeps in-frame clones, though not all of them. The table has 130,000 to 150,000 clones, around 90% seen once. Sequences were obtained from peripheral blood. Source of these receptors: a woman in her forties or fifties with acute or convalescent COVID-19.

DNA of the CDR3: TGTGCCAGCAGCCATGGGACAGATAGCAATCAGCCCCAGCATTTT. Amino acids: CASSHGTDSNQPQHF. V is TRBV3-1 (or the pseudogene TRBV3-2) and J is TRBJ1-5; 7 nucleotides align to TRBD1. This CDR3 has 15 residues. Germline V gene lookup returns CDR1 LGHDT and CDR2 YNNKEL (reference sequence). The V gene end was trimmed by 3 bases and the J gene end by 0 bases; junction bases not matched to a gene: 2.

V and J are TRBV7-3 and TRBJ1-1; no definite D call. The CDR3 is 16 amino acids. Germline V gene lookup returns CDR1 SGHTA and CDR2 FQGTGA. The V end lost 1 base, the J end lost 4 bases, and 16 bases lay between the germline ends. CDR3 in amino acids: CASSLSQASHFTEAFF. As DNA, the CDR3 is TGTGCCAGCAGCTTAAGCCAGGCTTCTCACTTCACTGAAGCTTTCTTT.

The chain uses TRBV14 and TRBJ1-2, with D hard to call. Trimming pared 1 base from V and 4 bases from J, leaving 10 bases between. Germline V CDR1 and CDR2: SGHDN, FVKESK. CDR3 size: 14 residues. The CDR3 bases are TGTGCCAGCAGCCAAGGGGCTCATCCCTATGGCTACACCTTC. Its protein is CASSQGAHPYGYTF.

This clone was detected only once. This chain connects TRBV28 to TRBJ1-1; 11 nucleotides agree with TRBD1. The V gene end was trimmed by 5 bases and the J gene end by 0 bases; junction bases not matched to a gene: 8. Germline CDR1 MDHEN, CDR2 SYDVKM. This CDR3 comprises 17 residues. The CDR3 region is CASSPGQGAYMNTEAFF. The DNA for the CDR3 is TGTGCCAGCAGTCCTGGACAGGGGGCCTATATGAACACTGAAGCTTTCTTT.

The V call is TRBV20-1, the J call TRBJ1-2; D gene unclear. Germline loops: CDR1 DFQATT, CDR2 SNEGSKA (reference sequence). CDR3 length: 8 residues. V lost 3 bases and J lost 14, with 7 bases in between. Here the CDR3 reads CSARGGTF. CDR3 DNA sequence: TGCAGTGCTAGGGGAGGGACCTTC.

DNA of the CDR3: TGTGCCAGCAGCCTCCTCACTAGAAACAATGAGCAGTTCTTC. Residues: CASSLLTRNNEQFF. The chain employs TRBV7-2 and TRBJ2-1, with a weak D call TRBD2 (5 bases). The CDR3 sequence is 14 residues long. Trimming cost V 5 bases and J 5 bases, with 13 bases left between them. Per germline, CDR1 SGHTA and CDR2 FQGNSA.

The chain uses TRBV29-1 and TRBJ2-1; 11 bases align to TRBD2. There are 15 residues in the CDR3. J lost 3 bases, V lost 2 bases, and 3 bases had no gene match. Germline lookup yields CDR1 SQVTM and CDR2 ANQGSEA. Here the CDR3 reads CSVEPTSGSYNEQFF. CDR3 bases: TGCAGCGTTGAACCTACTAGCGGGAGCTACAATGAGCAGTTCTTC.

This clone was seen only once. This chain uses TRBV5-1 with TRBJ1-1; D not resolved. CDR1 is SGHRS and CDR2 is YFSETQ in the germline V gene. The CDR3 is 14 residues long. V lost 0 bases and J 4 bases, leaving 10 bases between the germline ends. The CDR3, as DNA: TGCGCCAGCAGCTTGGGACGGACTGGCACTGAAGCTTTCTTT. Translating gives CASSLGRTGTEAFF.

V usage is TRBV10-3 and J usage is TRBJ2-7; a possible D gene is TRBD1 (6 bases). Trimming pared 8 bases from V and 5 bases from J, leaving 13 bases between. Germline V gene lookup returns CDR1 ENHRY and CDR2 SYGVKD. This CDR3 is built from 12 residues. The CDR3 loop is CAIGQQGDEQYF. In nucleotides, the CDR3 is TGTGCCATCGGACAGCAGGGAGACGAGCAGTACTTC.

This sequence joins TRBV9 and TRBJ1-1; D is perhaps TRBD1 (5 bases). The CDR3 extends over 13 amino acids. The ends were cut back, 4 bases at V and 4 bases at J, with 11 bases in the middle. Germline CDR1 reads SGDLS; CDR2 reads YYNGEE. The CDR3 reads CASSLLQGTEAFF. The CDR3 coding sequence is TGTGCCAGCAGCCTCCTCCAGGGCACTGAAGCTTTCTTT.

The V and J genes are TRBV6-6 and TRBJ1-5; perhaps TRBD1 as D (6 bases). Germline V gene lookup returns CDR1 MNHNY and CDR2 SVGAGI (reference sequence). This CDR3 is 15 amino acids long. Trimming stripped 8 bases from V and 4 bases from J, with 18 bases between. The CDR3 bases are TGTGCCAGCCAGGAGGTACAGGGTTGGAATCAGCCCCAGCATTTT. This translates into CASQEVQGWNQPQHF.

V gene TRBV9 combines with J gene TRBJ2-1; tentative D call: TRBD2 (5 bases). This CDR3 is 12 amino acids long. Trimming pared 0 bases from V and 9 bases from J, leaving 7 bases between. CDR1 and CDR2 from the germline V gene are SGDLS and YYNGEE. CDR3 in DNA: TGTGCCAGCAGCGTAGAGGGAGTTGAGCAGTTCTTC. It is translated as CASSVEGVEQFF.

The chain joins TRBV5-6 to TRBJ1-3; 7 bases match TRBD1. Germline V gene lookup returns CDR1 SGHDT and CDR2 YYEEEE. CDR3 size: 14 residues. After removal of 4 bases from V and 3 bases from J, the junction contained 4 bases not matched to a gene. CDR3 in DNA: TGTGCCAGCAGCCTACAGGGGCTTGGAAACACCATATATTTT. This translates into CASSLQGLGNTIYF.

The chain combines TRBV12-3 or TRBV12-4 with TRBJ2-2; TRBD2 might be the D (5 bases). Trimming left V 6 bases short and J 4 bases short, with 9 bases between. The CDR3 runs 13 residues. This CDR3 is CASRNSGTGELFF. The CDR3 nucleotides read TGTGCCAGCAGGAACAGCGGCACCGGGGAGCTGTTTTTT.

The V and J genes are TRBV6-1 and TRBJ2-7, with TRBD1 as a possible D gene (5 bases). The ends were cut back, 4 bases at V and 7 bases at J, with 23 bases in the middle. The CDR3 runs to 16 residues. The germline CDR1 and CDR2 sequences are MNHNS and SASEGT. The CDR3 loop is CASSGRQPTPLGEQYF. The CDR3 coding sequence is TGTGCCAGCAGTGGAAGACAGCCGACCCCCTTAGGAGAGCAGTACTTC.

This chain connects TRBV9 to TRBJ2-3; TRBD1 aligns across 11 bases. The trim removed 0 bases at V and 3 bases at J, leaving 6 bases unmatched. This CDR3 contains 17 residues. Germline V gene sequence: CDR1 SGDLS, CDR2 YYNGEE. DNA of the CDR3: TGTGCCAGCAGCGTAGGGGTGGGGACAGGGGGAACAGATACGCAGTATTTT. Translated: CASSVGVGTGGTDTQYF.

The rearrangement joins TRBV2 to TRBJ2-7, with D tentatively TRBD2 (5 bases). Trimming removed 2 bases from V and 6 bases from J, with 14 bases in between. The CDR3 is made up of 14 amino acids. Germline V gene lookup returns CDR1 SNHLY and CDR2 FYNNEI. The CDR3 region has the DNA TGTGCCAGCAGTGAATCCGCCGGACTGGGCGAGCAGTACTTC. Amino acid sequence: CASSESAGLGEQYF.

V and J are TRBV28 and TRBJ1-6, with D uncertain. Deletions cut 5 bases from V and 7 bases from J, with 18 bases between. Germline V gene lookup returns CDR1 MDHEN and CDR2 SYDVKM. The CDR3 is 16 residues long. The CDR3 region is CASSLLFAGENSPLHF. CDR3 sequence (DNA): TGTGCCAGCAGTCTCCTCTTCGCGGGCGAGAATTCACCCCTCCACTTT.

This clone was seen once. The rearrangement links TRBV19 to TRBJ2-1, with D tentatively TRBD2 (5 bases). V lost 5 bases, J lost 2 bases, and 13 bases lay in between. This CDR3 contains 15 residues. In germline, CDR1 is LNHDA, CDR2 SQIVND (reference sequence). Written as DNA, the CDR3 is TGTGCCAGTAGTTCTCTAGCTCGGGCCTACAATGAGCAGTTCTTC. Its translation is CASSSLARAYNEQFF. Supplemented by reference TRBV19 and TRBJ2-1, the full variable domain reads DGGITQSPKYLFRKEGQNVTLSCEQNLNHDAMYWYRQDPGQGLRLIYYSQIVNDFQKGDIAEGYSVSREKKESFPLTVTSAQKNPTAFYLCASSSLARAYNEQFFGPGTRLTVL.

This chain joins TRBV28 and TRBJ1-5; 9 nucleotides align to TRBD1. The J segment lost 4 bases and the V segment lost 7 bases, leaving 8 bases of the junction unmatched. CDR3 length equals 15 residues. Germline lookup yields CDR1 MDHEN and CDR2 SYDVKM. DNA of the CDR3: TGTGCCAGCAATCCTCGGGGACAGGGTAATCAGCCCCAGCATTTT. As protein: CASNPRGQGNQPQHF.

This chain joins TRBV19 and TRBJ1-4; no definite D call. The V end lost 4 bases, the J end lost 8 bases, and 14 bases lay between the germline ends. Germline V gene lookup returns CDR1 LNHDA and CDR2 SQIVND (reference sequence). This CDR3 has 14 residues. The CDR3 reads CASSKLGPTEKLFF. CDR3 bases: TGTGCCAGTAGTAAGTTGGGCCCGACGGAAAAACTGTTTTTT.

The chain links TRBV27 to TRBJ2-3; D gene uncertain. The germline V gene has CDR1 MNHEY and CDR2 SMNVEV (reference sequence). The CDR3 runs 14 residues. V dropped 3 bases and J dropped 2 bases, with 9 bases sitting between them. CDR3 in amino acids: CASSLVWATDTQYF. In nucleotides, the CDR3 is TGTGCCAGCAGTTTGGTATGGGCCACAGATACGCAGTATTTT.

The CDR3 region is CASSFRVMEDTQYF. CDR3 in DNA: TGTGCCAGCAGTTTCAGGGTAATGGAAGATACGCAGTATTTT. V and J are TRBV28 and TRBJ2-3, with D possibly TRBD1 on 5 matching bases. The ends were cut back, 3 bases at V and 5 bases at J, with 12 bases in the middle. CDR3 length equals 14 residues. In germline, CDR1 is MDHEN, CDR2 SYDVKM.

The V gene is TRBV9, the J gene TRBJ2-3; 11 nucleotides match TRBD2. The CDR3 has 17 amino acids. The germline V gene has CDR1 SGDLS and CDR2 YYNGEE. The J segment lost 1 base and the V segment lost 0 bases, leaving 4 bases of the junction unmatched. CDR3 nucleotide sequence: TGTGCCAGCAGCGTAGATAGCGGGAGGGGAGGCACAGATACGCAGTATTTT. Translated: CASSVDSGRGGTDTQYF.

The CDR3 loop is CASSPVVGGQQNTEAFF. In DNA, the CDR3 is TGTGCCAGCAGCCCCGTAGTAGGTGGACAACAGAACACTGAAGCTTTCTTT. The gene calls are TRBV7-9 and TRBJ1-1; TRBD1 is a possible D gene (5 bases). V was shortened by 5 bases and J by 1 base, with 20 bases between the two germline ends. Germline V gives CDR1 SEHNR, CDR2 FQNEAQ (reference sequence). This CDR3 contains 17 residues.

The V and J genes are TRBV5-6 and TRBJ2-5, with a weak D call TRBD2 (6 bases). CDR1 SGHDT and CDR2 YYEEEE come from the germline V gene. CDR3 length equals 16 residues. Trimming removed 3 bases at V and 0 bases at J, with 15 bases between. The CDR3 DNA is TGTGCCAGCAGCTCCTGGGACTTGCCGTACCAAGAGACCCAGTACTTC. This sequence encodes CASSSWDLPYQETQYF.

V and J are TRBV25-1 and TRBJ2-2; D is possibly TRBD2 (6 bases). Germline lookup yields CDR1 MGHDK and CDR2 SYGVNS. The CDR3 totals 14 residues. Trimming took off 3 bases at V and 5 bases at J, with 10 bases between the two ends. CDR3 residues: CASSDGTRTGELFF. Here the CDR3 DNA reads TGTGCCAGCAGTGACGGGACTCGGACCGGGGAGCTGTTTTTT.